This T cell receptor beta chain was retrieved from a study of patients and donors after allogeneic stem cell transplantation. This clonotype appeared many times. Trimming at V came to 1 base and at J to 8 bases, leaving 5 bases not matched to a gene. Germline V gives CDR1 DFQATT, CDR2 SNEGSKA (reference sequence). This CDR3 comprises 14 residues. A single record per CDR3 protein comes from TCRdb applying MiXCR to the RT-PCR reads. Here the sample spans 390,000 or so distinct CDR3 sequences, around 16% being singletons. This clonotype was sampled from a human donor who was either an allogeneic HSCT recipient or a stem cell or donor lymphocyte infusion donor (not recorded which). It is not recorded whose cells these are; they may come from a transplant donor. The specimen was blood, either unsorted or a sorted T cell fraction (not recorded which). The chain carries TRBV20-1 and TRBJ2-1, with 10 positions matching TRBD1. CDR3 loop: CSARAGTGVYEQFF. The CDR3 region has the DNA TGCAGTGCTAGAGCGGGGACAGGGGTTTATGAGCAGTTCTTC.